These 14 T cell receptor beta chains originate from one sample sequenced in a study of cytomegalovirus exposure and HLA in healthy donors. The PCR used 60 Vbeta and 13 Jbeta primers. Here immunoSEQ multiplex PCR was the method, and the copy in TCRdb shows in-frame clones only, minus some. Of around 120,000 clones listed, about 83% are singletons. Sequences were obtained from PBMCs. The receptor source for this set is a female donor in good health and CMV-seropositive.

This clone was observed a handful of times. V gene TRBV19 combines with J gene TRBJ1-5, with 7 nucleotides matching TRBD1. The CDR3 is 18 residues long. Germline V gene data show CDR1 as LNHDA and CDR2 as SQIVND (reference sequence). The ends lost 3 bases at V and 0 bases at J; junction bases unmatched: 11. The CDR3 loop is CASSMGGQWVASNQPQHF. DNA of the CDR3: TGTGCCAGTAGTATGGGGGGACAGTGGGTCGCTAGCAATCAGCCCCAGCATTTT.

The chain has TRBV19 and TRBJ2-7, with 9 bases matching TRBD1. J was trimmed by 7 bases and V by 5 bases; bases with no gene match: 15. The CDR3 totals 16 residues. Germline V gene lookup returns CDR1 LNHDA and CDR2 SQIVND (reference sequence). CDR3 coding DNA: TGTGCCAGTAGTCCCTTTGGACAGGGGTACTTCGGAGAGCAGTACTTC. Translating it yields CASSPFGQGYFGEQYF.

The chain carries TRBV2 and TRBJ2-6; the D gene is possibly TRBD1 (6 bases). The V and J ends lost 7 bases and 0 bases respectively, with 10 bases between them. The CDR3 contains 15 residues. Per the germline V gene, CDR1 is SNHLY and CDR2 is FYNNEI. CDR3 sequence (DNA): TGTGCCAGCAAGGACAGATCCTCTGGGGCCAACGTCCTGACTTTC. Amino acids: CASKDRSSGANVLTF. Full variable domain (remainder filled in from reference TRBV2 and TRBJ2-6): EPEVTQTPSHQVTQMGQEVILRCVPISNHLYFYWYRQILGQKVEFLVSFYNNEISEKSEIFDDQFSVERPDGSNFTLKIRSTKLEDSAMYFCASKDRSSGANVLTFGAGSRLTVL.

The chain couples TRBV19 to TRBJ2-1; maybe TRBD2 (5 bases). This CDR3 contains 12 residues. The V end was cut by 10 bases, the J end by 8 bases, with 15 bases between. Germline V lookup: CDR1 LNHDA, CDR2 SQIVND (reference sequence). The CDR3 reads CATRLPGYEQFF. In nucleotides, the CDR3 is TGTGCCACCCGCCTTCCGGGGTATGAGCAGTTCTTC.

The CDR3 spells CASSPAGGPADTQYF. The CDR3 region has the DNA TGTGCCAGCAGCCCAGCGGGAGGGCCGGCAGATACGCAGTATTTT. This chain connects TRBV7-9 to TRBJ2-3; TRBD2 matches at 10 bases. Per the germline V gene, CDR1 is SEHNR and CDR2 is FQNEAQ (reference sequence). This CDR3 comprises 15 residues. Germline trimming cut 5 bases from V and 4 bases from J; bases unmatched to any gene: 6.

This clone showed up just once. The rearrangement links TRBV2 to TRBJ2-3, with TRBD1 identical over 9 bases. The CDR3 is 15 amino acids. Germline CDR1 and CDR2: SNHLY and FYNNEI. With 4 bases clipped from V and 2 bases from J, the junction kept 4 bases outside the gene matches. CDR3 DNA: TGTGCCAGCAGTGCCCGGGACAGGGCCACAGATACGCAGTATTTT. This sequence encodes CASSARDRATDTQYF.

This sequence joins TRBV7-3 and TRBJ1-1; the D gene is possibly TRBD1 (5 bases). V was shortened by 5 bases and J by 3 bases, with 19 bases between the two germline ends. The CDR3 extends over 16 amino acids. Looked up from germline, CDR1 is SGHTA and CDR2 is FQGTGA. This CDR3 reads CASSLLGGGTDTEAFF. The CDR3 DNA follows: TGTGCCAGCAGCCTACTCGGGGGGGGAACGGACACTGAAGCTTTCTTT.

The chain is built from TRBV18 and TRBJ2-3, with 9 bases identical to TRBD1. The V and J ends lost 4 bases and 0 bases, in that order; junction bases with no gene match: 2. The CDR3 spans 15 residues. CDR1 is KGHSH, CDR2 LQKENI, per germline. CDR3 loop: CASSRDRGSTDTQYF. In DNA, the CDR3 is TGTGCCAGCTCACGTGACAGGGGGAGCACAGATACGCAGTATTTT.

V gene TRBV5-1 combines with J gene TRBJ2-7; 10 bases are a match to TRBD2. The CDR3 is 16 residues long. V shed 0 bases and J 3 bases; nucleotides not matched to a gene: 6. Germline V gene lookup returns CDR1 SGHRS and CDR2 YFSETQ. In nucleotides, the CDR3 is TGCGCCAGCAGCTTGGGGGCTAGCGGGAGTATCTACGAGCAGTACTTC. Residues: CASSLGASGSIYEQYF.

Concerning this clone: The junction departs from germline at one end; a sequencing error may be responsible. Here the CDR3 DNA reads TGTGCCAGCAGCGTAAGGCCAGGGAACGCTGAAGCTTTCTTT. Amino acid sequence: CASSVRPGNAEAFF. The chain recombines TRBV9 with TRBJ1-1; TRBD1 is a possible D gene (5 bases). From germline, CDR1 is SGDLS and CDR2 YYNGEE. The CDR3 has 14 residues.

This chain connects TRBV9 to TRBJ2-1; 7 nucleotides match TRBD2. V was pared by 4 bases and J by 7 bases, with 11 bases of the junction left unmatched. In germline, CDR1 is SGDLS, CDR2 YYNGEE. The CDR3 spans 15 residues. The CDR3 loop reads CASSPEVGGVNEQFF. The CDR3 DNA is TGTGCCAGCAGCCCAGAGGTTGGGGGGGTAAATGAGCAGTTCTTC.

This sequence joins TRBV28 and TRBJ2-1; D remains unclear. CDR1 is MDHEN, CDR2 SYDVKM, per germline. CDR3 size: 11 residues. V lost 2 bases and J 9 bases, leaving 5 bases between the germline ends. The CDR3 protein is CASSLVSEQFF. CDR3 bases: TGTGCCAGCAGTTTAGTTAGTGAGCAGTTCTTC.

The chain recombines TRBV2 with TRBJ2-7; 10 bases agree with TRBD2. Looked up from germline, CDR1 is SNHLY and CDR2 is FYNNEI. This CDR3 contains 14 residues. V shed 8 bases, J shed 7 bases, and the junction held 11 bases outside the gene matches. The CDR3 DNA sequence: TGTGCCAGCTGGGTCGGACTAGCGGCCTTGGAGCAGTACTTC. Protein product: CASWVGLAALEQYF. Full variable domain (remainder filled in from reference TRBV2 and TRBJ2-7): EPEVTQTPSHQVTQMGQEVILRCVPISNHLYFYWYRQILGQKVEFLVSFYNNEISEKSEIFDDQFSVERPDGSNFTLKIRSTKLEDSAMYFCASWVGLAALEQYFGPGTRLTVT.

Notes on this clone: Within the sample, other DNA sequences also encode this same CDR3. The J gene is TRBJ1-2, the V gene TRBV15, with 7 positions matching TRBD1. Germline V gives CDR1 LNHNV, CDR2 YYDKDF (reference sequence). The junction had 4 bases not matched to a gene; V was cut back by 3 bases and J by 9 bases. This CDR3 is 12 amino acids long. This chain's CDR3 is CATSSDRASYTF. CDR3 nucleotides: TGTGCCACCAGCAGTGACAGGGCCAGCTACACCTTC.